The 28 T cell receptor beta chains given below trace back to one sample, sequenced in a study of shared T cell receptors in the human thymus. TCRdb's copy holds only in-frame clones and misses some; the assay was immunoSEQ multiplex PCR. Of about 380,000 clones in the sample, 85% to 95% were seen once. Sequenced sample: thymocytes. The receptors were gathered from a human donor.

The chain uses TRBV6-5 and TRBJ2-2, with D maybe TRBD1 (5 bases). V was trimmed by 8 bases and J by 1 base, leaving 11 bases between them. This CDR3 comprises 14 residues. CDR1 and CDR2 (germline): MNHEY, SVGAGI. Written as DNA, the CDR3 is TGTGCCAGCCGGACACGACAGAACACCGGGGAGCTGTTTTTT. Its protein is CASRTRQNTGELFF.

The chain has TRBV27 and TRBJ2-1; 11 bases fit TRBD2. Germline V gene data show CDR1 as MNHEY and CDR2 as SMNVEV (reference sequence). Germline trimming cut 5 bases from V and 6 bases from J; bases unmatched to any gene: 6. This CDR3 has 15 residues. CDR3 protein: CASSRTSGSFNEQFF. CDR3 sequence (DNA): TGTGCCAGCAGTAGAACTAGCGGGAGCTTCAATGAGCAGTTCTTC.

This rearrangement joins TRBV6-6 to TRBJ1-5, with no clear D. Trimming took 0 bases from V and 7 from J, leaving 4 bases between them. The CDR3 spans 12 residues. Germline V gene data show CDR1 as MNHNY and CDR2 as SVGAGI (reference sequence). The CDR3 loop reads CASSYSTQPQHF. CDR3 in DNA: TGTGCCAGCAGTTACTCGACGCAGCCCCAGCATTTT.

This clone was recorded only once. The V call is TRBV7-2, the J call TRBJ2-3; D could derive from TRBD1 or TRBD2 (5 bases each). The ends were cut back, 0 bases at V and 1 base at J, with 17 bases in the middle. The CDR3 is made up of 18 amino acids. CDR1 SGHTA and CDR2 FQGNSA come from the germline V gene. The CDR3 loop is CASSLALRVAIRTDTQYF. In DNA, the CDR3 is TGTGCCAGCAGCTTAGCGCTCAGGGTAGCGATCCGCACAGATACGCAGTATTTT.

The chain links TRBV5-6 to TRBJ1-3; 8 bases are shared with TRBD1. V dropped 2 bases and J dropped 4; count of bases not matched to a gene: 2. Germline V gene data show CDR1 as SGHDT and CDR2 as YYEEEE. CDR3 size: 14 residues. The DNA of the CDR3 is TGTGCCAGCAGCTTCAGGGGGCGGGGAAACACCATATATTTT. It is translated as CASSFRGRGNTIYF.

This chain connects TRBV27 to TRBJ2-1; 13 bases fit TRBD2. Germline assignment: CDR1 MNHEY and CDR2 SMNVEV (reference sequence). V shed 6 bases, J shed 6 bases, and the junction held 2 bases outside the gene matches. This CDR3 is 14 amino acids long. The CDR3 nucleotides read TGTGCCAGCAGGGGGACTAGCGGGATCAATGAGCAGTTCTTC. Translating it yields CASRGTSGINEQFF.

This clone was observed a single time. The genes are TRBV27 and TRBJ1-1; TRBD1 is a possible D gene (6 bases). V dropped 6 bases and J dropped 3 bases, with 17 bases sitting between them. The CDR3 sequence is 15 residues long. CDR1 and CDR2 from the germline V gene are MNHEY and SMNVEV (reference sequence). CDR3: CASSPSRDTHTEAFF. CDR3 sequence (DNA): TGTGCCAGCAGCCCCTCCCGGGACACCCACACTGAAGCTTTCTTT.

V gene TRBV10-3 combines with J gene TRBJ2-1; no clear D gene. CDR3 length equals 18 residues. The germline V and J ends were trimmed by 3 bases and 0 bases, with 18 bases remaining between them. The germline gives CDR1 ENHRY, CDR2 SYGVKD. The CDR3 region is CAISEQATTPNSYNEQFF. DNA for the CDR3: TGTGCCATCAGTGAACAAGCGACAACACCGAACTCCTACAATGAGCAGTTCTTC.

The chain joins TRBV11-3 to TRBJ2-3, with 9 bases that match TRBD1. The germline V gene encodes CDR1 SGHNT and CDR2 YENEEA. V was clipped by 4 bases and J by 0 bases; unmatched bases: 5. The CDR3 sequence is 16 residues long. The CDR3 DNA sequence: TGTGCCAGCAGCTATAGGACAGGGGCCAGCACAGATACGCAGTATTTT. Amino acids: CASSYRTGASTDTQYF.

CDR3 sequence (DNA): TGCAGCCCTGGACCCTACAATGAGCAGTTCTTC. Its protein product is CSPGPYNEQFF. The V gene is TRBV29-1, the J gene TRBJ2-1; D uncertain. V lost 8 bases, J lost 2 bases, and 7 bases lay in between. The CDR3 length is 11 residues. Germline assignment: CDR1 SQVTM and CDR2 ANQGSEA.

CDR3 coding DNA: TGTGCCAGCAGCCACCGAGGGACTAGCGGGAGGAGCACAGATACGCAGTATTTT. Translated: CASSHRGTSGRSTDTQYF. The rearrangement joins TRBV14 to TRBJ2-3; 15 bases align to TRBD2. Per germline, CDR1 SGHDN and CDR2 FVKESK. The CDR3 runs 18 residues. V lost 3 bases, J lost 0 bases, and 4 bases stayed unmatched.

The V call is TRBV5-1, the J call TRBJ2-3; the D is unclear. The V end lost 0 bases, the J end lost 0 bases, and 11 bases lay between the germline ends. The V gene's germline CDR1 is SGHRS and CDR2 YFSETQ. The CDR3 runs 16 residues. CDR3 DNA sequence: TGCGCCAGCAGCTTGGGCTCCAGATCTAGCACAGATACGCAGTATTTT. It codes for CASSLGSRSSTDTQYF. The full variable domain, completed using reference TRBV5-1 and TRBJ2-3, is KAGVTQTPRYLIKTRGQQVTLSCSPISGHRSVSWYQQTPGQGLQFLFEYFSETQRNKGNFPGRFSGRQFSNSRSEMNVSTLELGDSALYLCASSLGSRSSTDTQYFGPGTRLTVL.

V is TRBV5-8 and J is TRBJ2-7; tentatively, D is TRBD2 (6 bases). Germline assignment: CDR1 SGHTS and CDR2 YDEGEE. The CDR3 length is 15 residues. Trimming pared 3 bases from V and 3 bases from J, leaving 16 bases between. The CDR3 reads CASSSRPGTHYEQYF. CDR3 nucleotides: TGTGCCAGCAGCTCGCGCCCCGGGACTCACTACGAGCAGTACTTC.

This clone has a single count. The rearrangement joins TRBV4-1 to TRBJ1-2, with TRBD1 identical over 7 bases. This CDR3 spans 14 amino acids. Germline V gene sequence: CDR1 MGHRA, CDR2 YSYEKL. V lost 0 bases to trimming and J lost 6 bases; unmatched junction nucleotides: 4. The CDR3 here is CASSQDHRGHGYTF. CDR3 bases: TGCGCCAGCAGCCAAGACCACAGGGGACATGGCTACACCTTC.

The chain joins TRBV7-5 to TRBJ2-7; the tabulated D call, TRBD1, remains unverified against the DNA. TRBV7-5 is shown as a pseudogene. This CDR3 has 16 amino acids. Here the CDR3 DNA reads TGTGCCAGAAGCTTACAGTCAGGGACAAGGGGCAGCGAGCAGTACTTC. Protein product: CARSLQSGTRGSEQYF.

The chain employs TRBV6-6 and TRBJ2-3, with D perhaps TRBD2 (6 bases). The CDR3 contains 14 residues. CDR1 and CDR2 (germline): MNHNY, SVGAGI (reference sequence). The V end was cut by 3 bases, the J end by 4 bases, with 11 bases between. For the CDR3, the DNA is TGTGCCAGCAGTTATATAGGGGAGGCAGATACGCAGTATTTT. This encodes CASSYIGEADTQYF.

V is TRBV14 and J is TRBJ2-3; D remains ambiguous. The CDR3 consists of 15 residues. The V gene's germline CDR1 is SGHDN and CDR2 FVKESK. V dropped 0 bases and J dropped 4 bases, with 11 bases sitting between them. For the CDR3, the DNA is TGTGCCAGCAGCCAAGATAGTAGAAGCCCAGATACGCAGTATTTT. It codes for CASSQDSRSPDTQYF.

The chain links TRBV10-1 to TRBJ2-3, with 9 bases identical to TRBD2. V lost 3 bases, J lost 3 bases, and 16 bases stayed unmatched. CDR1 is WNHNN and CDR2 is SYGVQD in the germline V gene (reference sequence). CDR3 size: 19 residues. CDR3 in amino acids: CASSERTGRSGSGTDTQYF. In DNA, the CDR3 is TGCGCCAGCAGTGAAAGGACAGGTCGTAGCGGGAGCGGAACAGATACGCAGTATTTT.

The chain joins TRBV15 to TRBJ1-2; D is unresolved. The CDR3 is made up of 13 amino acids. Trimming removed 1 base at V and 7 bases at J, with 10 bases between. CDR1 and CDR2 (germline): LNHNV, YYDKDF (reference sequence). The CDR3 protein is CATSRGESGGYTF. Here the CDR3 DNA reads TGTGCCACCAGCAGAGGGGAGTCTGGTGGCTACACCTTC.

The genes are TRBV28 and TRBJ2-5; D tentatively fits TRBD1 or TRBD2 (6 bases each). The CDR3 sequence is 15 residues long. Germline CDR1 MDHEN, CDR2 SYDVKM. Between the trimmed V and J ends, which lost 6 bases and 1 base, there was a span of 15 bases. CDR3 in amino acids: CASSTGIAVQETQYF. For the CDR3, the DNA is TGTGCCAGCAGCACAGGGATAGCGGTCCAAGAGACCCAGTACTTC.

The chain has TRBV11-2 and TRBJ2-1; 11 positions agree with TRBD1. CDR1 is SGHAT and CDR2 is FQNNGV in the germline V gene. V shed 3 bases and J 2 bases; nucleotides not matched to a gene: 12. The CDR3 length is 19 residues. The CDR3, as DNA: TGTGCCAGCAGCTTCAAGGACAGGGGGCCCCCCTTTGCCTACAATGAGCAGTTCTTC. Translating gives CASSFKDRGPPFAYNEQFF.

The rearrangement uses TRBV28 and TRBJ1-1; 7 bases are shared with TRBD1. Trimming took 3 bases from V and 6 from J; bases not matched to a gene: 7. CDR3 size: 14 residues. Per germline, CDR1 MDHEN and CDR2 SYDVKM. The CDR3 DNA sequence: TGTGCCAGCAGTTTGGGGGACAGTCCCGCTGAAGCTTTCTTT. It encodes CASSLGDSPAEAFF.

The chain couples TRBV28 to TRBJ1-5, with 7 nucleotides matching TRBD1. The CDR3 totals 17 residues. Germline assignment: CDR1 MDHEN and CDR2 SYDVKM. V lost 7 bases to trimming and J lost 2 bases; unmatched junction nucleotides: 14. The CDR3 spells CASTLGGRGYGNQPQHF. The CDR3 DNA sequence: TGTGCCAGCACCCTAGGGGGCAGGGGATATGGCAATCAGCCCCAGCATTTT.

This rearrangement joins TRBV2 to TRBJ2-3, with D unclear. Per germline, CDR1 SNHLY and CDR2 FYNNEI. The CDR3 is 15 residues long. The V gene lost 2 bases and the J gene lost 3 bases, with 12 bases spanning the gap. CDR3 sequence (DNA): TGTGCCAGCAGTGAAAAATCTCGCCGGACAGATACGCAGTATTTT. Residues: CASSEKSRRTDTQYF.

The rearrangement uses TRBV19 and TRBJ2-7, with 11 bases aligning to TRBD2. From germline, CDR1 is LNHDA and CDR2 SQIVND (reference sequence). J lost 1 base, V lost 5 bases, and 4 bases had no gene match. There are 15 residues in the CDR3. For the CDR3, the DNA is TGTGCCAGTAGTCCGGGACTAGCGGATTCCTACGAGCAGTACTTC. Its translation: CASSPGLADSYEQYF.

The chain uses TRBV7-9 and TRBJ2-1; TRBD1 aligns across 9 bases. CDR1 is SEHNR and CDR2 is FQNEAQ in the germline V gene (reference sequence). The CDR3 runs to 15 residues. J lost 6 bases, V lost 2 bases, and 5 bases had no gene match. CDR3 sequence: CASSLWDRVINEQFF. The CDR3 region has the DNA TGTGCCAGCAGCTTATGGGACAGGGTCATCAATGAGCAGTTCTTC. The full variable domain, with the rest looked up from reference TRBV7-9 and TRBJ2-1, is DTGVSQNPRHKITKRGQNVTFRCDPISEHNRLYWYRQTLGQGPEFLTYFQNEAQLEKSRLLSDRFSAERPKGSFSTLEIQRTEQGDSAMYLCASSLWDRVINEQFFGPGTRLTVL.

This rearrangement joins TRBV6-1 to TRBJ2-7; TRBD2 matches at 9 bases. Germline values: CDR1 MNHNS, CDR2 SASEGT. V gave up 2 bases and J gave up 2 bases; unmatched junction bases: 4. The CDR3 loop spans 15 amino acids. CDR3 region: CASSESAGGPYEQYF. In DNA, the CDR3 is TGTGCCAGCAGTGAATCTGCGGGAGGGCCCTACGAGCAGTACTTC.

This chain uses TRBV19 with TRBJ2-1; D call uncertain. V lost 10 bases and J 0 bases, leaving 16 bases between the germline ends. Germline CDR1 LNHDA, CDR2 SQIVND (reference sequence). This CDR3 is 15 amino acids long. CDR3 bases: TGTGCCACTAAGCGACTTCTCTCCTCCTACAATGAGCAGTTCTTC. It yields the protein CATKRLLSSYNEQFF.